This entry concerns a single T cell receptor beta chain. Antigen specificity is unknown. This sample was included in a study of cytomegalovirus exposure and HLA in healthy donors. Across the whole study: About 79 million unique TCRs from HLA-typed donors were held in an early data release.

With 60 Vbeta and 13 Jbeta primers, the PCR was carried out. Data came from immunoSEQ multiplex PCR; TCRdb stores just in-frame clones and leaves some out. Of around 110,000 clones listed, about 70% are singletons. Losses at the gene ends were 7 bases for V and 8 bases for J; bases not matched to a gene: 7. CDR1 is MDHEN and CDR2 is SYDVKM in the germline V gene. This CDR3 region has 14 residues. Overall study results and limits: In all likelihood, a cluster of highly shared sequence variants was a sequencing artifact. When a later analysis compared HLA-associated TCR beta chains with equally common others, the HLA-associated chains turned out to be more clonally expanded and to have lower generation probabilities. What TCR beta sequences reportedly achieved was accurate prediction of HLA-A and HLA-B alleles in most subjects.

Sequencing input: PBMCs. The TCR sequence derives from a man aged 25-40 years in good health and CMV-seropositive. This chain connects TRBV28 to TRBJ1-6; TRBD1 matches 8 bases. In nucleotides, the CDR3 is TGTGCCAGCACTATCGACAGGGGAGATTCACCCCTCCACTTT. Translation gives CASTIDRGDSPLHF.